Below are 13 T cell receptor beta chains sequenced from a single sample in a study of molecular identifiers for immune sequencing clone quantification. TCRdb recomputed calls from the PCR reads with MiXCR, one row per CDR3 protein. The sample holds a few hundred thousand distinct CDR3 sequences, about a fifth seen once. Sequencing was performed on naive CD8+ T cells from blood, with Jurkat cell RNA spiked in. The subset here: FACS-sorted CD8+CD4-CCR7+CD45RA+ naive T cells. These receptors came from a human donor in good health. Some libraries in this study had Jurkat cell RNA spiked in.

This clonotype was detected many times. Here the CDR3 reads CASSLRDRGGTGELFF. DNA for the CDR3: TGTGCCAGCAGTTTACGGGACAGGGGAGGCACCGGGGAGCTGTTTTTT. J is TRBJ2-2 and V is TRBV27; TRBD1 agrees at 10 bases. This CDR3 spans 16 amino acids. The germline CDR1 and CDR2 sequences are MNHEY and SMNVEV (reference sequence). V trimming: 2 bases; J trimming: 4 bases; junction bases outside the gene matches: 4.

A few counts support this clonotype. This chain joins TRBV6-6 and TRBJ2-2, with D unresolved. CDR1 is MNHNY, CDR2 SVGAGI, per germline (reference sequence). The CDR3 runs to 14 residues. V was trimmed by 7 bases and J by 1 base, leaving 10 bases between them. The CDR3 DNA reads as TGTGCCAGCACCGCACCCGAGAACACCGGGGAGCTGTTTTTT. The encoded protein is CASTAPENTGELFF.

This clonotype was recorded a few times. In nucleotides, the CDR3 is TGTGCCAGCAGTTACTGGCTAGCGGGGTCGGATACGCAGTATTTT. Protein product: CASSYWLAGSDTQYF. The chain employs TRBV6-2 or TRBV6-3 and TRBJ2-3, with 9 bases matching TRBD2. Germline CDR1 and CDR2: MNHEY and SVGEGT. J lost 6 bases, V lost 1 base, and 5 bases had no gene match. The CDR3 length is 15 residues.

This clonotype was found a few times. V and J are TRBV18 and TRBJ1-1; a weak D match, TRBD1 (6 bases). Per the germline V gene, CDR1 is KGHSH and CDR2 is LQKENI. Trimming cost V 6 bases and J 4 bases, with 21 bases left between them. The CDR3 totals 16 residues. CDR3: CASSREGGAPGTEAFF. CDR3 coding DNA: TGTGCCAGCTCTCGAGAAGGGGGGGCCCCGGGCACTGAAGCTTTCTTT.

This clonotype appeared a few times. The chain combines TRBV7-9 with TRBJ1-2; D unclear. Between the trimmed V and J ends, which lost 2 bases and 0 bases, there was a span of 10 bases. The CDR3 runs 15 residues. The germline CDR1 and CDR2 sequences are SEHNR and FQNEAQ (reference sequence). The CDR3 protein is CASSLLLRTNYGYTF. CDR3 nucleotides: TGTGCCAGCAGCTTACTCCTGAGAACTAACTATGGCTACACCTTC.

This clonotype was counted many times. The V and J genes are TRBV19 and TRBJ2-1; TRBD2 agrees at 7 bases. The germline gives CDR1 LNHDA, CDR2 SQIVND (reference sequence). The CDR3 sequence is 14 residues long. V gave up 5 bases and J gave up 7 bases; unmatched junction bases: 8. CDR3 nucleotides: TGTGCCAGTAGTGTCGGGGGAGGGGTAAATGAGCAGTTCTTC. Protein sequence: CASSVGGGVNEQFF.

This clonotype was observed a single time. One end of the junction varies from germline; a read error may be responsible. CDR3 DNA: TGCGCCAGCAGCCGGGACTTAACCGGGACATCGAACACCGGGGGGCTGTTTTTT. It encodes CASSRDLTGTSNTGGLFF. The chain has TRBV4-3 and TRBJ2-2; D possibly matches TRBD1 or TRBD2 (6 bases each). CDR1 is LGHNA and CDR2 is YSLEER in the germline V gene. The CDR3 sequence is 18 residues long.

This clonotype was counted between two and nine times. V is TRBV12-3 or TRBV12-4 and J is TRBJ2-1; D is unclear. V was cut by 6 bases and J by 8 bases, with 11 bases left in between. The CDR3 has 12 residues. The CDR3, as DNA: TGTGCCAGCAGCTCACGCCTCGATGAGCAGTTCTTC. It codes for CASSSRLDEQFF.

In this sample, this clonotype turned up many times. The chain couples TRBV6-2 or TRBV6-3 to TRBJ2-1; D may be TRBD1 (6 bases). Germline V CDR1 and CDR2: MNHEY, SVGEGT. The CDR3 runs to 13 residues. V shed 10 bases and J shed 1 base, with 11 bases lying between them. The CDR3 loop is CATFDRSYNEQFF. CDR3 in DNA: TGTGCCACCTTCGACAGGTCCTACAATGAGCAGTTCTTC.

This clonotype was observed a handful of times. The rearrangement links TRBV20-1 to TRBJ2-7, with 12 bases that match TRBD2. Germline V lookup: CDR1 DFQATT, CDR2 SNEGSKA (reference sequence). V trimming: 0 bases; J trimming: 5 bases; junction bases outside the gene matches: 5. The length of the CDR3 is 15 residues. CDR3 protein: CSARDRLAGDHEQYF. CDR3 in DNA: TGCAGTGCTAGAGATAGACTAGCGGGGGACCACGAGCAGTACTTC.

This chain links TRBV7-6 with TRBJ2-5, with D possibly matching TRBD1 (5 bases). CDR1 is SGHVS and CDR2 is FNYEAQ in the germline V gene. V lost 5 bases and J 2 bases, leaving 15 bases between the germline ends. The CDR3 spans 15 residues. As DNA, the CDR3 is TGTGCCAGCAGCCAGACACCAGGACAACAAGAGACCCAGTACTTC. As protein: CASSQTPGQQETQYF. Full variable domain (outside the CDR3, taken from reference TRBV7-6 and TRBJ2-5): GAGVSQSPRYKVTKRGQDVALRCDPISGHVSLYWYRQALGQGPEFLTYFNYEAQQDKSGLPNDRFSAERPEGSISTLTIQRTEQRDSAMYRCASSQTPGQQETQYFGPGTRLLVL.

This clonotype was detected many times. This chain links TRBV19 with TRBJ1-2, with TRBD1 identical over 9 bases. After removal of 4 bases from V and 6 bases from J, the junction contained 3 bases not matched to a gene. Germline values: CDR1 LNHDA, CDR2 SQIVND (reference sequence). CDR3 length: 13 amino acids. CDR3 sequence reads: CASSRDRADGYTF. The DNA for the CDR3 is TGTGCCAGTAGTAGGGACAGGGCGGATGGCTACACCTTC.

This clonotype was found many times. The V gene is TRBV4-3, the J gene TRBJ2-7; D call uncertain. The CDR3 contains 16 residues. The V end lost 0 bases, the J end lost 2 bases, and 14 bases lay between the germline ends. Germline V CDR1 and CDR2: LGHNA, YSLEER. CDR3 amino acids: CASSQDPGRLTYEQYF. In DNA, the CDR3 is TGCGCCAGCAGCCAAGACCCGGGCAGGCTAACCTACGAGCAGTACTTC.